This T cell receptor beta chain is drawn from a study of OX40 agonist ivuxolimab in advanced cancers. V gave up 3 bases and J gave up 7 bases, with 14 bases separating them. The V gene's germline CDR1 is SGDLS and CDR2 YYNGEE. The CDR3 consists of 14 residues. The investigators sampled blood at baseline, at cycle 4 day 1, and at cycle 7 day 1. Profiling relied on immunoSEQ multiplex PCR, and the TCRdb table lists in-frame clones only, not all of them. The table includes around 99,000 clones, around 87% detected once. The sequence came from an adult with an advanced solid tumor such as melanoma, head and neck, liver or kidney cancer. V is TRBV9 and J is TRBJ1-5; D gene uncertain. This material consisted of CD4+ or CD8+ T cells sorted from blood, taken in a trial of the OX40 agonist ivuxolimab. In nucleotides, the CDR3 is TGTGCCAGCAGCGCAGGAGTGAGTGGGCAGCCCCAGCATTTT. Translating gives CASSAGVSGQPQHF.